This paragraph covers one T cell receptor (beta chain) sequence. This specimen comes from a study of regulatory T cells in long-lasting Graves disease. The authors built TCR beta libraries using iRepertoire HTBI primers and Arm-PCR of CDR3 regions. In TCRdb, the multiplex PCR reads were re-called with MiXCR into one record per CDR3 protein. The table shows about 470,000 distinct CDR3 sequences, with roughly 21% occurring only once. Time point described: persistent/refractory GD, antithyroid drugs over 5 years with positive TRAb. The authors made the TCR library using RNA they extracted from PBMCs. The CDR3 contains 19 residues. Germline values: CDR1 MGHDK, CDR2 SYGVNS. Trimming left V 1 base short and J 3 bases short, with 22 bases between.

The receptor was isolated from a female donor with Graves disease. V is TRBV25-1 and J is TRBJ1-5; possible D gene TRBD1, 5 bases. The source was peripheral blood mononuclear cells (PBMCs), collected when the disease was refractory, from a patient treated with antithyroid drugs. The CDR3 here is CASSECFSGTVVPNQPQHF. CDR3 in DNA: TGTGCCAGCAGTGAATGTTTTTCCGGGACCGTGGTCCCCAATCAGCCCCAGCATTTT. Full variable domain (missing parts from reference TRBV25-1 and TRBJ1-5): EADIYQTPRYLVIGTGKKITLECSQTMGHDKMYWYQQDPGMELHLIHYSYGVNSTEKGDLSSESTVSRIRTEHFPLTLESARPSHTSQYLCASSECFSGTVVPNQPQHFGDGTRLSIL.